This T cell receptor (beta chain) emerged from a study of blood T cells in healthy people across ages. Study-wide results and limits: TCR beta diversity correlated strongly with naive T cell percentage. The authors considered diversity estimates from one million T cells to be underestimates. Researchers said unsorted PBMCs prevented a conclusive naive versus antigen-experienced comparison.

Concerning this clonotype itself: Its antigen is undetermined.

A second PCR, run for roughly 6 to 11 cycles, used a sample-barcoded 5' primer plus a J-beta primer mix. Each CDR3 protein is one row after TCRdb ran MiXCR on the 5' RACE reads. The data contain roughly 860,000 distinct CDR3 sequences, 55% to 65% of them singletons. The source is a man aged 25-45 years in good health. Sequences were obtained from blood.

The CDR3 sequence: CATKAGSRVYNSPLHF. In DNA form, the CDR3 reads TGTGCCACCAAGGCAGGGAGTAGGGTCTATAATTCACCCCTCCACTTT. The rearrangement links TRBV15 to TRBJ1-6, with D perhaps TRBD1 (5 bases). CDR1 is LNHNV, CDR2 YYDKDF, per germline (reference sequence). CDR3 size: 16 residues. V dropped 7 bases and J dropped 3 bases, with 16 bases sitting between them.